The 7 T cell receptor beta chains below were found in one sample sequenced in a study of cytomegalovirus exposure and HLA in healthy donors. Researchers ran the PCR with 60 Vbeta and 13 Jbeta primers. The method was immunoSEQ multiplex PCR; TCRdb's version includes in-frame clones alone and lacks a portion of them. This sample carries over 100,000 clones, about three quarters of them seen once, and the ten largest clones take less than 3.5%. Sequencing input: PBMCs. Source of these receptors: a female donor in good health and CMV-seronegative.

This clone was recorded only once. The chain carries TRBV5-1 and TRBJ1-4; perhaps TRBD1 as D (6 bases). V was trimmed by 4 bases and J by 0 bases, leaving 13 bases between them. The CDR3 length is 16 residues. Germline V gene data show CDR1 as SGHRS and CDR2 as YFSETQ. Here the CDR3 reads CASSTGQTTTNEKLFF. CDR3 in DNA: TGCGCCAGCAGCACAGGACAGACTACAACTAATGAAAAACTGTTTTTT.

This clone was observed once. The chain carries TRBV30 and TRBJ2-2, with D unclear. V was pared by 5 bases and J by 0 bases, with 7 bases between. CDR3 length: 13 residues. CDR1 and CDR2 from the germline V gene are GTSNPN and SVGIG (reference sequence). CDR3 sequence: CAWSVANTGELFF. The CDR3 region has the DNA TGTGCCTGGTCGGTTGCGAACACCGGGGAGCTGTTTTTT.

As to this clone: The sample has other DNA sequences that encode this CDR3 too. The chain employs TRBV6-5 and TRBJ1-1; D not certain. V was trimmed by 4 bases and J by 2 bases, leaving 5 bases between them. CDR3 size: 12 residues. Germline values: CDR1 MNHEY, CDR2 SVGAGI. As DNA, the CDR3 is TGTGCCAGCAGTTCCGTAAACACTGAAGCTTTCTTT. Amino acid sequence: CASSSVNTEAFF.

The rearrangement uses TRBV6-5 and TRBJ1-2; D is unclear. Trimming stripped 2 bases from V and 8 bases from J, with 18 bases between. This CDR3 spans 15 amino acids. CDR1 is MNHEY and CDR2 is SVGAGI in the germline V gene. The DNA for the CDR3 is TGTGCCAGCAGTTACCTGCAGGAGGCCGTTAGGGGCTACACCTTC. This codes for CASSYLQEAVRGYTF.

The V and J genes are TRBV5-4 and TRBJ1-4; unclear D gene. Germline CDR1 SGHNT, CDR2 YYREEE (reference sequence). Trimming pared 0 bases from V and 0 bases from J, leaving 3 bases between. The CDR3 covers 14 residues. The CDR3 here is CASSLAATNEKLFF. In DNA, the CDR3 is TGTGCCAGCAGCTTGGCCGCAACTAATGAAAAACTGTTTTTT.

The chain employs TRBV30 and TRBJ2-2; 8 bases line up with TRBD2. The CDR3 runs 16 residues. The V gene end was trimmed by 4 bases and the J gene end by 4 bases; junction bases not matched to a gene: 11. Germline V lookup: CDR1 GTSNPN, CDR2 SVGIG (reference sequence). The DNA for the CDR3 is TGTGCCTGGACCACGGGGACTAGTAGTCGCACCGGGGAGCTGTTTTTT. It yields the protein CAWTTGTSSRTGELFF. Looking up the rest from reference TRBV30 and TRBJ2-2 gives the full variable domain: SQTIHQWPATLVQPVGSPLSLECTVEGTSNPNLYWYRQAAGRGLQLLFYSVGIGQISSEVPQNLSASRPQDRQFILSSKKLLLSDSGFYLCAWTTGTSSRTGELFFGEGSRLTVL.

The chain joins TRBV6-5 to TRBJ1-1, with 7 bases matching TRBD1. The J segment lost 8 bases and the V segment lost 5 bases, leaving 5 bases of the junction unmatched. CDR1 and CDR2 from the germline V gene are MNHEY and SVGAGI. The CDR3 has 12 residues. CDR3 DNA: TGTGCCAGCAGTGTCCCGGGACAGGAAGCTTTCTTT. Encoded protein: CASSVPGQEAFF.